The 9 T cell receptor beta chains reported below all come from one sample, sequenced in a study of OX40 agonist ivuxolimab in advanced cancers. Library creation used the immunoSEQ multiplex PCR assay. TCRdb holds this immuneACCESS table with in-frame rearrangements only. Some clones are missing; in checked studies, unresolved V genes explain under half, and the rest has no known cause. Counted in this sample were 77,000 or so clones; about 89% of them appeared once. The ten top clones hold approximately 0.72% of the sample. Sequencing used CD4+ or CD8+ T cells sorted from blood, obtained in a trial of the OX40 agonist ivuxolimab. Receptors were obtained from an adult with an advanced solid tumor such as melanoma, head and neck, liver or kidney cancer.

The rearrangement joins TRBV19 to TRBJ1-2, with TRBD1 as a possible D gene (5 bases). The V end lost 4 bases, the J end lost 0 bases, and 9 bases lay between the germline ends. The CDR3 consists of 14 residues. Per the germline V gene, CDR1 is LNHDA and CDR2 is SQIVND (reference sequence). The CDR3 region is CASSTPTANYGYTF. In DNA, the CDR3 is TGTGCCAGTAGTACTCCGACAGCTAACTATGGCTACACCTTC.

This clone has a single count. This chain uses TRBV14 with TRBJ2-3; 7 nucleotides agree with TRBD2. CDR3 length: 15 residues. The V segment lost 2 bases and the J segment 4 bases; nucleotides outside the gene matches: 6. In germline, CDR1 is SGHDN, CDR2 FVKESK. As DNA, the CDR3 is TGTGCCAGCAGCCAACTCGGACTAGAGGCAGATACGCAGTATTTT. Amino acid sequence: CASSQLGLEADTQYF.

The gene calls are TRBV5-1 and TRBJ1-2; the D gene is possibly TRBD1 (5 bases). CDR3 length equals 15 residues. CDR1 is SGHRS and CDR2 is YFSETQ in the germline V gene. The germline V and J ends were trimmed by 5 bases and 2 bases, with 16 bases remaining between them. CDR3 nucleotide sequence: TGCGCCAGCAGATTCCTAGGGGTCCCAAACTATGGCTACACCTTC. Residues: CASRFLGVPNYGYTF. The complete variable domain, with remaining parts taken from reference TRBV5-1 and TRBJ1-2, reads KAGVTQTPRYLIKTRGQQVTLSCSPISGHRSVSWYQQTPGQGLQFLFEYFSETQRNKGNFPGRFSGRQFSNSRSEMNVSTLELGDSALYLCASRFLGVPNYGYTFGSGTRLTVV.

In nucleotides, the CDR3 is TGCAGCGGCCGGACAGGGGGGGGCTACACCTTC. Its protein product is CSGRTGGGYTF. This sequence joins TRBV29-1 and TRBJ1-2; 10 bases line up with TRBD1. Germline CDR1 reads SQVTM; CDR2 reads ANQGSEA. The trim removed 7 bases at V and 8 bases at J, leaving 4 bases unmatched. This CDR3 is 11 amino acids long. Full variable domain (missing parts from reference TRBV29-1 and TRBJ1-2): SAVISQKPSRDICQRGTSLTIQCQVDSQVTMMFWYRQQPGQSLTLIATANQGSEATYESGFVIDKFPISRPNLTFSTLTVSNMSPEDSSIYLCSGRTGGGYTFGSGTRLTVV.

As DNA, the CDR3 is TGTGCCTGGAGCGAGGTCGGGTGGGAAAACATTCAGTACTTC. It yields the protein CAWSEVGWENIQYF. V gene TRBV30 combines with J gene TRBJ2-4; D is ambiguous. The germline gives CDR1 GTSNPN, CDR2 SVGIG (reference sequence). The CDR3 consists of 14 residues. Trimming left V 3 bases short and J 5 bases short, with 14 bases between.

CDR3: CASSSDGAWETQYF. CDR3 DNA sequence: TGTGCCAGCAGCTCCGACGGGGCGTGGGAGACCCAGTACTTC. The chain couples TRBV11-3 to TRBJ2-5; D possibly uses TRBD1 or TRBD2 (5 bases each). Germline lookup yields CDR1 SGHNT and CDR2 YENEEA. The germline V and J ends were trimmed by 4 bases and 5 bases, with 14 bases remaining between them. CDR3 length: 14 amino acids.

The genes are TRBV30 and TRBJ1-5, with a weak D call TRBD1 (5 bases). From germline, CDR1 is GTSNPN and CDR2 SVGIG (reference sequence). The ends were cut back, 3 bases at V and 1 base at J, with 13 bases in the middle. The CDR3 has 15 residues. CDR3 loop: CAWSGQLGSNQPQHF. In DNA, the CDR3 is TGTGCCTGGAGCGGACAACTTGGGAGCAATCAGCCCCAGCATTTT. Full variable domain (remainder filled in from reference TRBV30 and TRBJ1-5): SQTIHQWPATLVQPVGSPLSLECTVEGTSNPNLYWYRQAAGRGLQLLFYSVGIGQISSEVPQNLSASRPQDRQFILSSKKLLLSDSGFYLCAWSGQLGSNQPQHFGDGTRLSIL.

This sequence joins TRBV2 and TRBJ2-3, with 9 bases aligning to TRBD2. CDR3 size: 12 residues. CDR1 and CDR2 (germline): SNHLY, FYNNEI. The V segment lost 8 bases and the J segment 7 bases; nucleotides outside the gene matches: 4. CDR3 coding DNA: TGTGCCAGCGGGACTAGCATGAATACGCAGTATTTT. The encoded protein is CASGTSMNTQYF.

This clone appeared once. The chain joins TRBV7-9 to TRBJ1-2, with D unclear. Germline assignment: CDR1 SEHNR and CDR2 FQNEAQ (reference sequence). The CDR3 extends over 14 amino acids. Trimming pared 7 bases from V and 8 bases from J, leaving 20 bases between. The CDR3 here is CASNIQALLGGYTF. Written as DNA, the CDR3 is TGTGCCAGCAACATTCAGGCCCTTCTTGGGGGCTACACCTTC.